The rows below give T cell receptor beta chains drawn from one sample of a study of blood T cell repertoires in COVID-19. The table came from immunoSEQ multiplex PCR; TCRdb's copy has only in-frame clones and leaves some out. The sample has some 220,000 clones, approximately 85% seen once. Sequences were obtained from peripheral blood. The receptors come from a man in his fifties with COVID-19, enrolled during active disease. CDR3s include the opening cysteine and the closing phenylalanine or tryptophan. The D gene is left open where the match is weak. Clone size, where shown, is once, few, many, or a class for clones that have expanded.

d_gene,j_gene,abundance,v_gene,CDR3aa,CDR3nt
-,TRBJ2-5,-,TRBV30,CAWSVRQATQYF,TGTGCCTGGAGTGTACGACAAGCAACCCAGTACTTC
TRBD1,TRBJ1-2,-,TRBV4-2,CASSQLQGANYGYTF,TGTGCCAGCAGCCAACTACAGGGGGCTAACTATGGCTACACCTTC
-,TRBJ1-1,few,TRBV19,CASSPPERGLWAFF,TGTGCCAGTAGTCCACCTGAGCGGGGTCTTTGGGCTTTCTTT
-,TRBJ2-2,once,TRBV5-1,CASGELAGENGELFF,TGCGCCAGCGGAGAACTTGCAGGGGAGAACGGGGAGCTGTTTTTT
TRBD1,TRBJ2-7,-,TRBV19,CASSMGRGREQYF,TGTGCCAGTAGTATGGGCAGGGGGCGCGAGCAGTACTTC
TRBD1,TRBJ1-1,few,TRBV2,CASSYRGAAFF,TGTGCCAGCAGTTACAGGGGAGCGGCTTTCTTT
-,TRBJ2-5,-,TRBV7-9,CASILLGEQETQYF,TGTGCCAGCATCCTTCTTGGAGAGCAAGAGACCCAGTACTTC
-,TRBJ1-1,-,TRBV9,CASSPARWNTEAFF,TGTGCCAGCAGTCCGGCGAGGTGGAACACTGAAGCTTTCTTT
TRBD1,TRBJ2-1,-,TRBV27,CASSLGGQGSYNEQFF,TGTGCCAGCAGTTTAGGGGGACAGGGCTCCTACAATGAGCAGTTCTTC
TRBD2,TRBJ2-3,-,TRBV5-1,CASSPSGVRTDTQYF,TGCGCCAGCAGCCCGAGCGGGGTGAGGACAGATACGCAGTATTTT
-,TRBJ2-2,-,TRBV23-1,CASSPLPREGSFLDTGELFF,TGCGCCAGCAGTCCCCTCCCGCGGGAAGGGTCTTTTCTTGACACCGGGGAGCTGTTTTTT
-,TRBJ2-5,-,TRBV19,CASSIAGAPAAQYF,TGTGCCAGTAGTATAGCTGGCGCCCCCGCGGCCCAGTACTTC
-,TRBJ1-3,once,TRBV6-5,CASSYSSGTGNTIYF,TGTGCCAGCAGTTACTCATCGGGGACTGGAAACACCATATATTTT
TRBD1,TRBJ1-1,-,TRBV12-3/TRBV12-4,CASSRQGEAFF,TGTGCCAGCAGTCGACAGGGAGAAGCTTTCTTT
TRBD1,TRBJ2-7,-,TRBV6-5,CASSYSGQGPTYEQYF,TGTGCCAGCAGTTACTCGGGACAGGGGCCCACCTACGAGCAGTACTTC
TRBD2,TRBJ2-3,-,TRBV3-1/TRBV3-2,CASSQSSGSTDTQYF,TGTGCCAGCAGCCAGTCTAGCGGGAGCACAGATACGCAGTATTTT
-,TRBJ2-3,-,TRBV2,CASSVGGGPITDTQYF,TGTGCCAGCAGTGTAGGCGGGGGCCCTATCACAGATACGCAGTATTTT
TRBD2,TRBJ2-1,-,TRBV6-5,CASSPGRMYNEQFF,TGTGCCAGCAGTCCCGGGAGGATGTACAATGAGCAGTTCTTC
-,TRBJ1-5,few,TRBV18,CASSTGEWTGNQPQHF,TGTGCCAGCTCAACGGGGGAGTGGACGGGGAATCAGCCCCAGCATTTT
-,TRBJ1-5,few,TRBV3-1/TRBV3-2,CASSQELGTMAPNQPQHF,TGTGCCAGCAGCCAAGAATTGGGGACAATGGCACCGAATCAGCCCCAGCATTTT
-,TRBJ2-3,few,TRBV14,CASSQDRATDTQYF,TGTGCCAGCAGCCAAGACAGGGCGACAGATACGCAGTATTTT
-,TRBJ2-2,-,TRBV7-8,CASSLGHTAGELFF,TGTGCCAGCAGCTTAGGCCACACAGCCGGGGAGCTGTTTTTT
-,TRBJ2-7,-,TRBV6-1,CASSEEGLPYEQYF,TGTGCCAGCAGTGAAGAGGGACTCCCCTACGAGCAGTACTTC
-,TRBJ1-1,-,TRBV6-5,CASSYSEGNTEAFF,TGTGCCAGCAGTTACTCGGAGGGTAACACTGAAGCTTTCTTT
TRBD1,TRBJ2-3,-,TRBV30,CAWTGQAPSAQYF,TGTGCCTGGACCGGACAGGCTCCCAGTGCGCAGTATTTT
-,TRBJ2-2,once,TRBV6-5,CASTYLGGNTGELFF,TGTGCCAGCACCTACTTAGGGGGGAACACCGGGGAGCTGTTTTTT
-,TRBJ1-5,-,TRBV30,CAWSVRRDQPQHF,TGTGCCTGGAGTGTACGCAGGGATCAGCCCCAGCATTTT
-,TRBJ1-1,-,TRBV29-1,CSVGAITEAFF,TGCAGCGTTGGGGCGATCACTGAAGCTTTCTTT
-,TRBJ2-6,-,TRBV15,CATSREGAYSGANVLTF,TGTGCCACCAGCAGAGAGGGAGCCTACTCTGGGGCCAACGTCCTGACTTTC
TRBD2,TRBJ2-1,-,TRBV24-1,CATSDPGLAGPSEQFF,TGTGCCACCAGTGACCCAGGACTAGCGGGGCCCAGTGAGCAGTTCTTC
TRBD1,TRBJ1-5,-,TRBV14,CASSQSPPTGVRNQPQHF,TGTGCCAGCAGCCAATCCCCCCCTACAGGGGTACGCAATCAGCCCCAGCATTTT
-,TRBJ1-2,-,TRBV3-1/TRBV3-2,CASSQDARSYGYTF,TGTGCCAGCAGCCAAGATGCCCGGAGCTATGGCTACACCTTC
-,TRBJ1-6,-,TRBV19,CASSIAGPGALHF,TGTGCCAGTAGTATAGCGGGTCCGGGGGCCCTCCACTTT
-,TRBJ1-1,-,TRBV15,CATSRTRPVF,TGTGCCACCAGCAGAACCCGCCCGGTCTTT
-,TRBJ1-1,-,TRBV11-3,CASSPGGGTEAFF,TGTGCCAGCAGCCCTGGGGGGGGCACTGAAGCTTTCTTT
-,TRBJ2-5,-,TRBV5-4,CASSFWSRGGKETQYF,TGTGCCAGCAGCTTCTGGTCGCGGGGCGGAAAAGAGACCCAGTACTTC
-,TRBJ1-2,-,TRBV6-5,CASTQNARDYGYTF,TGTGCCAGCACCCAAAACGCCAGGGACTATGGCTACACCTTC
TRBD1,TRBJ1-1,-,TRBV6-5,CASISTTGAEAFF,TGTGCCAGCATTTCCACTACAGGGGCTGAAGCTTTCTTT
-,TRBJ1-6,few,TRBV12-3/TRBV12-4,CASRRYNSPLHF,TGTGCCAGCAGGAGATATAATTCACCCCTCCACTTT
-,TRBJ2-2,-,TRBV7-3,CASSLIPAGNTGELFF,TGTGCCAGCAGCTTAATACCTGCGGGAAACACCGGGGAGCTGTTTTTT
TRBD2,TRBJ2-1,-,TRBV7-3,CASTTSTSGGLGNEQFF,TGTGCCAGCACTACGTCGACTAGCGGGGGGTTAGGCAATGAGCAGTTCTTC
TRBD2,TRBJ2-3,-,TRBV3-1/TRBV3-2,CASSQTGGIHTDTQYF,TGTGCCAGCAGCCAAACGGGGGGGATTCACACAGATACGCAGTATTTT
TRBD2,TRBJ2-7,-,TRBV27,CASSLGGLAGYEQYF,TGTGCCAGCAGTTTAGGGGGACTAGCGGGGTACGAGCAGTACTTC
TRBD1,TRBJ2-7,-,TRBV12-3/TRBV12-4,CASSLGLVTGWRF,TGTGCCAGCAGTTTAGGGCTGGTGACAGGGTGGCGCTTC
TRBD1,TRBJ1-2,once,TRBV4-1,CASSKDRGPNYGYTF,TGCGCCAGCAGCAAAGACAGGGGGCCAAACTATGGCTACACCTTC
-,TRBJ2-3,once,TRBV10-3,CAISAGRGQGSTDTQYF,TGTGCCATCAGTGCCGGTAGGGGCCAAGGGAGCACAGATACGCAGTATTTT
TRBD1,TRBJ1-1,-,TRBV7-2,CASSIRQGASTEAFF,TGTGCCAGCAGCATACGACAGGGTGCGTCGACTGAAGCTTTCTTT
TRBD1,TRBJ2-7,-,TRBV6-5,CASKRGRSYEQYF,TGTGCCAGCAAGAGGGGGCGATCCTACGAGCAGTACTTC
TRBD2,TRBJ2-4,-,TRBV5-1,CASSLAGAGGQNIQYF,TGCGCCAGCAGCTTGGCTGGGGCGGGGGGCCAAAACATTCAGTACTTC
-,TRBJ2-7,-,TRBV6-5,CASSPQGSDYEQYF,TGTGCCAGCAGCCCACAGGGATCGGACTACGAGCAGTACTTC
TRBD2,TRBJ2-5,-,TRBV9,CASSVAGGGAGETQYF,TGTGCCAGCAGCGTAGCTGGCGGGGGGGCCGGGGAGACCCAGTACTTC
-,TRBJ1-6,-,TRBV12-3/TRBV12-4,CASTERGISPLHF,TGTGCCAGCACCGAGAGAGGGATCTCACCCCTCCACTTT
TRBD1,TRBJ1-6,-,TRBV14,CASSPGTQGGSPLHF,TGTGCCAGCAGTCCGGGGACCCAGGGGGGTTCACCCCTCCACTTT
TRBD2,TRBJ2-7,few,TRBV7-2,CASSPSGGQTYEQYF,TGTGCCAGCAGCCCTAGCGGGGGGCAAACCTACGAGCAGTACTTC
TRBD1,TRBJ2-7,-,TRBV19,CASSSGQGPYEQYF,TGTGCCAGTAGTTCCGGACAGGGACCCTACGAGCAGTACTTC
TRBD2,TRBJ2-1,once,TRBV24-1,CATSDSLAGAYNEQFF,TGTGCCACCAGTGATTCCCTAGCGGGAGCTTACAATGAGCAGTTCTTC